A selection of T cell receptor beta chains follows, all from one sample in a study of cytomegalovirus exposure and HLA in healthy donors. TCRdb keeps only in-frame clones here, not all; method: immunoSEQ multiplex PCR. The data contain about 160,000 clones, 60% to 85% of them singletons. Sequenced input: PBMCs. The receptors shown here come from a man aged 25 to 40 in good health and CMV-seropositive. The CDR3 runs from the conserved cysteine through the conserved F or W. The D gene is left open where the match is weak. Part of the rows lack a size; the others show once, few, many or a class for expanded clones.

>TRBV9|TRBD2|TRBJ2-7|.
TGTGCCAGCAGCGGGGGGAGCGGGGTCCGGGAGCAGTACTTC
CASSGGSGVREQYF
>TRBV28|TRBD1|TRBJ1-3|.
TGTGCCAGCAGCCTGGGACAGGGGATCGCAAACACCATATATTTT
CASSLGQGIANTIYF
>TRBV5-1|TRBD1|TRBJ2-6|once
TGCGCCAGCAGCTTGACAGGGGGATCTGGGGCCAACGTCCTGACTTTC
CASSLTGGSGANVLTF
>TRBV4-2|TRBD1|TRBJ1-2|.
TGTGCCAGCAGCCAAGTGGGTGGACAGGGTCGGAGTGGCTACACCTTC
CASSQVGGQGRSGYTF
>TRBV5-4|.|TRBJ2-4|once
TGTGCCAGCAGCTTGGACGGCAAAAACATTCAGTACTTC
CASSLDGKNIQYF
>TRBV7-2|.|TRBJ2-7|.
TGTGCCAGCAGCTCGAAGCCCCTCCGGGACACCTACGAGCAGTACTTC
CASSSKPLRDTYEQYF
>TRBV28|TRBD1|TRBJ1-6|.
TGTGCCAGCAGTTTACTCTCGCTACAGGGGACGAATTCACCCCTCCACTTT
CASSLLSLQGTNSPLHF
>TRBV23-1|.|TRBJ1-2|.
TGCGCCAGCAGTCAGAAAAATCACAGGGTCGATGATAACTATGGCTACACCTTC
CASSQKNHRVDDNYGYTF
>TRBV6-1|.|TRBJ1-5|few
TGTGCCAGCAGTGATTCACAGCACAATCAGCCCCAGCATTTT
CASSDSQHNQPQHF
>TRBV6-5|.|TRBJ1-1|few
TGTGCCAGCAGATTTCAGGGCAATGAAGCTTTCTTT
CASRFQGNEAFF
>TRBV2|TRBD2|TRBJ2-5|.
TGTGCCAGCAGTAGCGGGGCTGAGACCCAGTACTTC
CASSSGAETQYF
>TRBV7-2|.|TRBJ1-2|.
TGTGCCAGCAGCCCCGCCCCGGGGGGAGGGTATGGCTACACCTTC
CASSPAPGGGYGYTF
>TRBV7-8|.|TRBJ2-7|.
TGTGCCAGCAGCCCGACGCGAAGCGCCTACGAGCAGTACTTC
CASSPTRSAYEQYF
>TRBV5-1|.|TRBJ1-2|.
TGCGCCAGCAGCTACGCCAGGGCAGATGGCTACACCTTC
CASSYARADGYTF
>TRBV29-1|.|TRBJ1-1|.
TGCAGCGTCGAAGGTAACATGAACACTGAAGCTTTCTTT
CSVEGNMNTEAFF
>TRBV7-2|TRBD2|TRBJ2-3|few
TGTGCCAGCAGCTTAGATCCAGCGGGGACAGATACGCAGTATTTT
CASSLDPAGTDTQYF
>TRBV28|TRBD1|TRBJ1-2|once
TGTGCCAGCAGTCCTCCGGGACAGGGCACCAATGGCTACACCTTC
CASSPPGQGTNGYTF
>TRBV19|TRBD1|TRBJ1-5|.
TGTGCCAGTAGTAACCAGGGGGACAATCAGCCCCAGCATTTT
CASSNQGDNQPQHF
>TRBV5-4|.|TRBJ2-3|.
TGTGCCAGCACCACGACCGACAGGGGAGGGACAGATACGCAGTATTTT
CASTTTDRGGTDTQYF
>TRBV29-1|.|TRBJ1-5|.
TGCAGCGTTGATCCAGGGTACAATCAGCCCCAGCATTTT
CSVDPGYNQPQHF
>TRBV10-2|.|TRBJ1-3|.
TGCGCCACCCTCTCTGGAAACACCATATATTTT
CATLSGNTIYF
>TRBV7-2|.|TRBJ2-2|.
TGTGCCCTAGGAGGGAACACCGGGGAGCTGTTTTTT
CALGGNTGELFF
>TRBV5-1|TRBD2|TRBJ2-5|.
TGCGCCAGCAGAACCGGGACTAGGAAAGAGACCCAGTACTTC
CASRTGTRKETQYF
>TRBV2|.|TRBJ2-2|.
TGTGCCAGCAGGAGGGGAGGCACCGGGGAGCTGTTTTTT
CASRRGGTGELFF
>TRBV21-1|.|TRBJ1-1|.
TGTGCCAGCACCCAGATCCTGGACAGGGGGCCTGACAGGGACACTGAAGCTTTCTTT
CASTQILDRGPDRDTEAFF
>TRBV28|TRBD1|TRBJ2-7|.
TGTGCCAGCAGTCTAACGGACAGGGATTCCTACGAGCAGTACTTC
CASSLTDRDSYEQYF
>TRBV9|TRBD2|TRBJ2-2|.
TGTGCCAGCAGCCGGGGGACTAGCGCCTACACCGGGGAGCTGTTTTTT
CASSRGTSAYTGELFF
>TRBV5-1|.|TRBJ2-3|.
TGCGCCAGCAGCTTTCTAGGTCTTCAAGATACGCAGTATTTT
CASSFLGLQDTQYF
>TRBV13|TRBD1|TRBJ2-7|.
TGTGCCAGCAGCTTAAAACAGGGGGCGTTCTACGAGCAGTACTTC
CASSLKQGAFYEQYF
>TRBV11-2|.|TRBJ2-7|.
TGTGCCAGCAGCTTCGGAGGTTCCTACGAGCAGTACTTC
CASSFGGSYEQYF
>TRBV4-2|.|TRBJ2-2|once
TGTGCCAGCAGCCAAGCCCCTAACACCGGGGAGCTGTTTTTT
CASSQAPNTGELFF
>TRBV23-1|.|TRBJ1-1|once
TGCGCCAGCAGTCAGGGGAGGCCGAACACTGAAGCTTTCTTT
CASSQGRPNTEAFF
>TRBV7-9|TRBD2|TRBJ2-1|.
TGTGCCAGCAGCCCAAGCGGGGGGCCTTCCTACAATGAGCAGTTCTTC
CASSPSGGPSYNEQFF
>TRBV20-1|TRBD1|TRBJ2-7|.
TGCAGTGCTAGCTACAGGGGCGAGCAGTACTTC
CSASYRGEQYF
>TRBV6-6|.|TRBJ2-1|.
TGTGCCAGCAGTTTCATCGGGACACCTAGGTACAATGAGCAGTTCTTC
CASSFIGTPRYNEQFF
>TRBV6-1|TRBD1|TRBJ2-3|.
TGTGCCAGCAGTACCACAGGGGCTAGCACAGATACGCAGTATTTT
CASSTTGASTDTQYF
>TRBV5-4|TRBD2|TRBJ2-3|.
TGTGCCAGCAGCGTTGGGACTAGCGGGGGGGCATTCCGCTCAGATACGCAGTATTTT
CASSVGTSGGAFRSDTQYF
>TRBV30|.|TRBJ1-6|few
TGTGCCTGGAGCACAAGCTCCTATAATTCACCCCTCCACTTT
CAWSTSSYNSPLHF
>TRBV28|TRBD1|TRBJ2-7|.
TGTGCCAGCAGTTTCCCCTCTGGGACAGGAGGAACCTCCTACGAGCAGTACTTC
CASSFPSGTGGTSYEQYF
>TRBV7-9|.|TRBJ2-3|.
TGTGCCAGCAGCTTCTCCCGGGTGAGCACAGATACGCAGTATTTT
CASSFSRVSTDTQYF
>TRBV6-1|.|TRBJ2-2|.
TGTGCCAGCAGTGTTGGGGGGGCGGTCACCGGGGAGCTGTTTTTT
CASSVGGAVTGELFF
>TRBV6-5|.|TRBJ1-3|.
TGTGCCAGCAGTTACGCAGGAACTTCTGGAAACACCATATATTTT
CASSYAGTSGNTIYF
>TRBV5-1|.|TRBJ2-3|once
TGCGCCAGCAGCAACGACAGGAGTGACACAGATACGCAGTATTTT
CASSNDRSDTDTQYF
>TRBV23-1|.|TRBJ1-5|.
TGCGCCAGCAGTCAAAGACAGCGATGCCAGCCCCAGCATTTT
CASSQRQRCQPQHF
>TRBV5-4|.|TRBJ1-2|.
TGTGCCAGCAGCACGCAGGGAATTATCGGCTACACCTTC
CASSTQGIIGYTF